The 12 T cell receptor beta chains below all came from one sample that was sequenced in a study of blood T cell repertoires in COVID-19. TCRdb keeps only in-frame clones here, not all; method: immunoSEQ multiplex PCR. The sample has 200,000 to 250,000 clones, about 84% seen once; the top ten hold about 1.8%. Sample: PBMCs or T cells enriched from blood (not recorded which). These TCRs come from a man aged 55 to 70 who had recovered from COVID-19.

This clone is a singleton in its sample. For the CDR3, the DNA is TGTGCCAGCAGTGTGCAGGGTGGCGGGGAGCTGTTTTTT. This sequence encodes CASSVQGGGELFF. The gene calls are TRBV2 and TRBJ2-2, with D maybe TRBD1 (5 bases). This CDR3 has 13 residues. From germline, CDR1 is SNHLY and CDR2 FYNNEI. V was shortened by 4 bases and J by 7 bases, with 10 bases between the two germline ends.

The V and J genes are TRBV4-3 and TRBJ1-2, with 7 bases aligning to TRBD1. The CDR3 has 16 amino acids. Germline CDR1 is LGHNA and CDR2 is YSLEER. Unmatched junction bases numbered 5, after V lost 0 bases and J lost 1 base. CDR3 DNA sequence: TGCGCCAGCAGCCAAGATCCAGGGGGAATTAACTATGGCTACACCTTC. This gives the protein CASSQDPGGINYGYTF.

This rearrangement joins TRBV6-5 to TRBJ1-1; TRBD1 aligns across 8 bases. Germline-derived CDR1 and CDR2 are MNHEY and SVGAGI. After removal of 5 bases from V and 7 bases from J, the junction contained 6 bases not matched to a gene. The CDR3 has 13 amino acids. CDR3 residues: CASSLRQGLEAFF. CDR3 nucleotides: TGTGCCAGCAGTCTAAGACAGGGGCTTGAAGCTTTCTTT.

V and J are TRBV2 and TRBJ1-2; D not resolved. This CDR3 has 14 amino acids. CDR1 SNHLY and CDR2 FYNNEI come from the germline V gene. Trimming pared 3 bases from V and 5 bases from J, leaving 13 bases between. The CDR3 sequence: CASSDSGREYGYTF. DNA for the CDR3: TGTGCCAGCAGTGACTCGGGAAGGGAATATGGCTACACCTTC.

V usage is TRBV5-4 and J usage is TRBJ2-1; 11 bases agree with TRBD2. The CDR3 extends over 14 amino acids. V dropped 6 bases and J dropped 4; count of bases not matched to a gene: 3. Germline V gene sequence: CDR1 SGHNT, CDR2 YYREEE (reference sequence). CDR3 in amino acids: CASNPSGGYNEQFF. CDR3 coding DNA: TGTGCCAGCAATCCTAGCGGGGGGTACAATGAGCAGTTCTTC.

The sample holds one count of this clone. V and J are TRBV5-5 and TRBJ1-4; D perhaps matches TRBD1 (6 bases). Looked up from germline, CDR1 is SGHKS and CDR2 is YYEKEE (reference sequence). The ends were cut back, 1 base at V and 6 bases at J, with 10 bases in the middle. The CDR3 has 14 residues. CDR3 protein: CASSLRGADEKLFF. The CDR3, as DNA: TGTGCCAGCAGCTTGCGGGGGGCGGATGAAAAACTGTTTTTT.

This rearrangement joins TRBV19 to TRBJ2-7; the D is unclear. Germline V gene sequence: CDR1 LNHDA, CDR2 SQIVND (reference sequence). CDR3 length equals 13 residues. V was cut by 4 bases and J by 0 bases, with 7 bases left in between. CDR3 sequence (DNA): TGTGCCAGTAGTAGCGGATTCTCCTACGAGCAGTACTTC. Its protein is CASSSGFSYEQYF.

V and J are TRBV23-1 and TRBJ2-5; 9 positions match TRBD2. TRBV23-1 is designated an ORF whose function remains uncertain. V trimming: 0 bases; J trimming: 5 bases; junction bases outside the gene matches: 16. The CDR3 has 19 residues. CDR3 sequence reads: CASSQSCLAGPTFRETQYF. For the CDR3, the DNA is TGCGCCAGCAGTCAATCGTGCCTAGCGGGGCCCACCTTCCGGGAGACCCAGTACTTC.

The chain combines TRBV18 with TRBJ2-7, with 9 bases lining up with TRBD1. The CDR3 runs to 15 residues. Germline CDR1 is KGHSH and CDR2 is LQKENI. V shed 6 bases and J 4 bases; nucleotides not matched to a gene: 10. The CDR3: CASSPTGTGWYEQYF. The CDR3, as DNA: TGTGCCAGCTCCCCAACCGGGACAGGGTGGTACGAGCAGTACTTC.

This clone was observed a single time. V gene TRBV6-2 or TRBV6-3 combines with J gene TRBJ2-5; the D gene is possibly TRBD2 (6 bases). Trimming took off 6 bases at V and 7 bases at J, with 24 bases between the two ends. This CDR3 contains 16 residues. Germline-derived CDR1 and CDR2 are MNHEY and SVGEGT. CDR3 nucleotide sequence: TGTGCCAGCAGCCAACCCAACTCAGCGGGCCCTAGGACCCAGTACTTC. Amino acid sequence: CASSQPNSAGPRTQYF.

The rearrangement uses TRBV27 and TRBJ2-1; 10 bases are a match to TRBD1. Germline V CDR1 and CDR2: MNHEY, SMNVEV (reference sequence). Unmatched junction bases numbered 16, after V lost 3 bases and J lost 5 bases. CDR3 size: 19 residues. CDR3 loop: CASSFRFSSLDRGNNEQFF. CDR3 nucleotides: TGTGCCAGCAGTTTCAGGTTTAGTTCCCTGGACAGGGGGAACAATGAGCAGTTCTTC.

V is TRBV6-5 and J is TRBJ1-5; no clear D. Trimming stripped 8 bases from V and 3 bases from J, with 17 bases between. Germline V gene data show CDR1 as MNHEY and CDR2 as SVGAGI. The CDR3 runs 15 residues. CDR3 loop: CASELQDTDNQPQHF. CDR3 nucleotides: TGTGCCAGCGAGCTACAAGACACGGACAATCAGCCCCAGCATTTT.